This T cell receptor (beta chain) was retrieved from a study of T cells in Graves' hyperthyroidism and ophthalmopathy. Study context: The initial diagnosis was the point when peripheral blood was collected, ahead of any treatment.

Researchers amplified the TCR beta CDR3 regions from RNA transcripts. Using the HTBI primer set, a first-round RT-PCR was run on the TCR CDR3. TCRdb reprocessed the multiplex PCR reads via MiXCR and lists one record per CDR3 protein. The data hold around 400,000 distinct CDR3 sequences, with roughly 25% observed a single time. This clonotype was counted at least ten times. Material: blood. The source is a man aged 50 or older with Graves' hyperthyroidism.

In DNA form, the CDR3 reads TGTGCCAGCAGTTTTGAGGGAGGACAAGAGACCCAGTACTTC. Amino acids: CASSFEGGQETQYF. V gene TRBV3-1 combines with J gene TRBJ2-5; TRBD2 is a possible D gene (6 bases). The CDR3 is made up of 14 amino acids. V lost 6 bases, J lost 2 bases, and 13 bases lay in between. The germline gives CDR1 LGHDT, CDR2 YNNKEL (reference sequence).